These 14 T cell receptor beta chains originate from one sample sequenced in a study of radiation and T cells in renal cell carcinoma. Time point noted: blood 2 weeks post-SBRT. The sample's treatment: 15 Gy SBRT to primary tumor, nephrectomy 4 weeks later. Sequencing used immunoSEQ multiplex PCR; TCRdb keeps in-frame clones, though not all of them. The sample contains roughly 130,000 clones, around 90% of which appear only once. The sequencing here drew on blood, taken from a patient whose treatment included radiotherapy and nephrectomy. Receptors originate from a woman in her seventies with renal cell carcinoma.

V and J are TRBV9 and TRBJ1-5; D call uncertain. The length of the CDR3 is 15 residues. The germline gives CDR1 SGDLS, CDR2 YYNGEE. With 4 bases removed from V and 5 bases from J, the gap between germline ends came to 16 bases. This CDR3 is CASSRIRVCDQPQHF. CDR3 bases: TGTGCCAGCAGCCGCATACGAGTTTGCGATCAGCCCCAGCATTTT.

For the CDR3, the DNA is TGTGCCAGCAGTTTAAGACAGGCCCACTATGGCTACACCTTC. Residues: CASSLRQAHYGYTF. This sequence joins TRBV28 and TRBJ1-2; a possible D gene is TRBD1 (6 bases). Germline V gene data show CDR1 as MDHEN and CDR2 as SYDVKM. This CDR3 is built from 14 residues. V dropped 2 bases and J dropped 3 bases, with 10 bases sitting between them.

The chain is built from TRBV28 and TRBJ1-5; a weak D match, TRBD1 (6 bases). Germline V gives CDR1 MDHEN, CDR2 SYDVKM. Deletions cut 6 bases from V and 3 bases from J, with 15 bases between. The CDR3 runs to 15 residues. CDR3 sequence: CASRDSGGHNQPQHF. The DNA of the CDR3 is TGTGCCAGCAGGGACAGTGGGGGGCACAATCAGCCCCAGCATTTT.

The J gene is TRBJ2-2, the V gene TRBV19; D perhaps matches TRBD1 (5 bases). Trimming shortened V by 8 bases and J by 1 base, and 11 bases separated the two germline ends. The CDR3 sequence is 14 residues long. Germline CDR1 reads LNHDA; CDR2 reads SQIVND (reference sequence). The CDR3 loop reads CASQWGQNTGELFF. Here the CDR3 DNA reads TGTGCCAGTCAATGGGGCCAGAACACCGGGGAGCTGTTTTTT.

The chain has TRBV9 and TRBJ1-1; a weak D match, TRBD1 (6 bases). CDR1 SGDLS and CDR2 YYNGEE come from the germline V gene. V shed 3 bases and J shed 1 base, with 13 bases lying between them. This CDR3 spans 15 amino acids. CDR3 in DNA: TGTGCCAGCAGCGAGGGGGGAGGAGAGAACACTGAAGCTTTCTTT. Amino acid sequence: CASSEGGGENTEAFF.

The chain is built from TRBV4-1 and TRBJ2-5; D not certain. CDR3 length: 15 amino acids. Trimming removed 0 bases from V and 7 bases from J, with 15 bases in between. Looked up from germline, CDR1 is MGHRA and CDR2 is YSYEKL. DNA for the CDR3: TGCGCCAGCAGCCAAGAAGGCCGAAGCCTGGGGACCCAGTACTTC. This codes for CASSQEGRSLGTQYF.

This clone was seen only once. This chain links TRBV7-6 with TRBJ2-7; D may be TRBD1 (5 bases). The CDR3 is 13 residues long. Germline CDR1 and CDR2: SGHVS and FNYEAQ. V lost 4 bases, J lost 4 bases, and 11 bases lay in between. The CDR3 loop is CASSSHRGYEQYF. For the CDR3, the DNA is TGTGCCAGCAGCTCCCATAGGGGATACGAGCAGTACTTC. The variable domain in full, completed from reference TRBV7-6 and TRBJ2-7, reads GAGVSQSPRYKVTKRGQDVALRCDPISGHVSLYWYRQALGQGPEFLTYFNYEAQQDKSGLPNDRFSAERPEGSISTLTIQRTEQRDSAMYRCASSSHRGYEQYFGPGTRLTVT.

CDR3 nucleotides: TGCGCCAGCAGCTTGGTTGGCAGGGGGCGGCAAGATACGCAGTATTTT. The encoded protein is CASSLVGRGRQDTQYF. The J gene is TRBJ2-3, the V gene TRBV5-1; 8 bases are shared with TRBD1. Per germline, CDR1 SGHRS and CDR2 YFSETQ. This CDR3 has 16 residues. The ends lost 0 bases at V and 5 bases at J; junction bases unmatched: 8.

V usage is TRBV6-5 and J usage is TRBJ1-5, with a tentative D call TRBD1 (5 bases). Germline CDR1 and CDR2: MNHEY and SVGAGI. The V gene lost 7 bases and the J gene lost 5 bases, with 9 bases spanning the gap. The CDR3 is made up of 12 amino acids. The CDR3 DNA follows: TGTGCCAGCAAGAACAGGCATCAGCCCCAGCATTTT. Translation: CASKNRHQPQHF.

This clone was seen once. This chain connects TRBV5-4 to TRBJ2-1, with TRBD2 matching over 16 bases. The CDR3 spans 20 residues. V lost 4 bases, J lost 3 bases, and 13 bases stayed unmatched. Germline CDR1 reads SGHNT; CDR2 reads YYREEE (reference sequence). In DNA, the CDR3 is TGTGCCAGCAGCACACCCTACGGGACTAGCGGGGGGGCCATCTACAATGAGCAGTTCTTC. This codes for CASSTPYGTSGGAIYNEQFF.

The chain links TRBV5-1 to TRBJ2-3, with a tentative D call TRBD1 (6 bases). V lost 2 bases to trimming and J lost 4 bases, with 8 bases between them. CDR1 is SGHRS, CDR2 YFSETQ, per germline. The CDR3 totals 13 residues. CDR3 in DNA: TGCGCCAGCAGCTTTCAGGGGTCAGATACGCAGTATTTT. Residues: CASSFQGSDTQYF.

The chain is built from TRBV9 and TRBJ2-7; D possibly uses TRBD1 or TRBD2 (7 bases each). This CDR3 spans 15 amino acids. V dropped 4 bases and J dropped 6 bases, with 20 bases sitting between them. Germline V gene sequence: CDR1 SGDLS, CDR2 YYNGEE. CDR3 residues: CASSTHMTGRGEQYF. Here the CDR3 DNA reads TGTGCCAGCAGCACCCACATGACAGGGAGGGGCGAGCAGTACTTC.

V usage is TRBV4-3 and J usage is TRBJ2-1; 12 nucleotides align to TRBD2. Germline-derived CDR1 and CDR2 are LGHNA and YSLEER. This CDR3 is built from 14 residues. J lost 12 bases, V lost 3 bases, and 6 bases had no gene match. In nucleotides, the CDR3 is TGCGCCAGCAGCCAGGCCCTAGCGGGGGGGCCGCAGTTCTTC. Translated, it gives CASSQALAGGPQFF.

This clone appeared a single time. This rearrangement joins TRBV5-5 to TRBJ1-1; no clear D gene. CDR1 SGHKS and CDR2 YYEKEE come from the germline V gene (reference sequence). Trimming left V 0 bases short and J 7 bases short, with 10 bases between. The CDR3 length is 13 residues. CDR3 amino acids: CASSLDPTGEAFF. CDR3 sequence (DNA): TGTGCCAGCAGCTTGGACCCAACGGGTGAAGCTTTCTTT.